The subject of this entry is one T cell receptor (beta chain). In germline, CDR1 is WSHSY, CDR2 SAAADI. V dropped 3 bases and J dropped 10 bases, with 7 bases sitting between them. The CDR3 is 11 amino acids. The sample comes from a study of control samples from healthy donors and cancer patients. TCRdb's table, derived via immunoSEQ multiplex PCR, lists solely in-frame clones and lacks some. Of approximately 120,000 clones detected, 87% appear once; the ten largest clones hold about 8.7%. This chain connects TRBV10-2 to TRBJ1-3; D may be TRBD1 (6 bases). Input material: blood. This receptor was identified in a man between 35 and 55 years old in good health. The CDR3 sequence: CASSETGTIYF. The CDR3 DNA follows: TGCGCCAGCAGTGAAACAGGGACCATATATTTT.